This TCR beta chain was documented in a study of response to subunit inactivated influenza vaccine. Findings and limits, study-wide: Each seasonal influenza vaccination recruits few new T cells, the authors suggested.

The CDR3 sequence is 13 residues long. The V end lost 3 bases, the J end lost 0 bases, and 5 bases lay between the germline ends. CDR1 LNHDA and CDR2 SQIVND come from the germline V gene (reference sequence). This clonotype was counted a few times. Its antigen is undetermined. TCRdb re-analysed the RT-PCR reads in MiXCR, keeping a single row per CDR3 protein. The sample yields 450,000 to 700,000 distinct CDR3 sequences, roughly 15% seen once. This chain uses TRBV19 with TRBJ1-1, with no clear D. This clonotype was sampled from a man aged 50-59 years who received an inactivated influenza vaccine. The input for sequencing was PBMCs from blood, taken about 11 days after vaccination. As DNA, the CDR3 is TGTGCCAGTAGTATGGGCCTGAACACTGAAGCTTTCTTT. Its translation: CASSMGLNTEAFF.